This TCR beta chain was recovered during a study of radiotherapy plus CTLA-4 blockade in lung cancer. General study points: Radiotherapy plus ipilimumab was followed by expansion in blood of tumor-derived TCR clones.

The repertoire was sequenced with immunoSEQ multiplex PCR; TCRdb's copy has only in-frame clones and lacks some. The table has tens of thousands of clones, around 90% seen once. In the case of this clone: What it binds is unknown.

The CDR3 contains 15 residues. V lost 3 bases, J lost 0 bases, and 11 bases lay in between. Germline CDR1 is LGHNA and CDR2 is YNFKEQ. The rearrangement uses TRBV4-2 and TRBJ1-1, with D perhaps matching TRBD1 (6 bases). The receptor comes from a human donor with non-small cell lung cancer that progressed on radiotherapy plus ipilimumab. The sample here was peripheral blood, taken from a patient treated with radiotherapy plus ipilimumab. In DNA form, the CDR3 reads TGTGCCAGCAGCCAGGAGGACAGACTGAACACTGAAGCTTTCTTT. As protein: CASSQEDRLNTEAFF.